This T cell receptor beta chain was documented in a study of beta chain features in type 1 diabetes. Findings of the study overall: All four CD4+ subsets from Type 1 diabetes patients carried moderately but significantly shorter TCRB CDR3s. The study found that naive, central memory and Treg TCRB repertoires appeared more similar in patients than in healthy donors. Cells with high TCR expression could be over-represented by cDNA sequencing. Whether TCRB rearrangement is influenced by HLA type went unresolved here.

The CDR3 has 15 amino acids. V shed 1 base and J shed 1 base, with 11 bases lying between them. Germline CDR1 LGHNA, CDR2 YSLEER. Expressed TCRB transcripts got sequenced, as all isolated RNA was reverse transcribed. Sequenced by immunoSEQ multiplex PCR; TCRdb stores in-frame clones only, minus some. In the table there are about 170,000 clones, around 7.9% of which are singletons. This clone was observed a few times. Its cognate antigen is unknown. Post-sort purity exceeded 95% for all sorted populations. This receptor was identified in a young man with type 1 diabetes. Sequencing input: central memory CD4+ T cells from blood. The chain recombines TRBV4-3 with TRBJ2-7, with D maybe TRBD1 (5 bases). In nucleotides, the CDR3 is TGCGCCAGCAGCCAAGCACGGACACCTTCCTACGAGCAGTACTTC. It encodes CASSQARTPSYEQYF.